This T cell receptor beta chain was captured in a study of identical twins. Study-level points and caveats: Beta out-of-frame twin sharing showed a weaker excess.

Template switching (which added a universal primer site) was used, and cDNA carried unique molecular identifiers. TCRdb recomputed calls from the 5' RACE reads with MiXCR, one row per CDR3 protein. Of 200,000 to 250,000 distinct CDR3 sequences in the sample, approximately 7.9% are singletons; the top ten hold 5.4%. V lost 1 base and J 1 base, leaving 5 bases between the germline ends. The CDR3 spans 13 residues. Germline V lookup: CDR1 SGHDT, CDR2 YYEEEE. This clonotype was detected a few times. Antigen: not known. A much larger clone sits a single nucleotide away, making a read error possible. These data are also associated with another study on yellow fever vaccine responses in identical twins.

This TCR derives from a woman between 18 and 30 years old in good health. The sequencing input was CD8+ T cells sorted from blood. The V call is TRBV5-6, the J call TRBJ1-1; no clear D. The CDR3 DNA reads TGTGCCAGCAGCTTGCCGGCGAACACTGAAGCTTTCTTT. Translation: CASSLPANTEAFF. The complete variable domain, with remaining parts taken from reference TRBV5-6 and TRBJ1-1, reads DAGVTQSPTHLIKTRGQQVTLRCSPKSGHDTVSWYQQALGQGPQFIFQYYEEEERQRGNFPDRFSGHQFPNYSSELNVNALLLGDSALYLCASSLPANTEAFFGQGTRLTVV.